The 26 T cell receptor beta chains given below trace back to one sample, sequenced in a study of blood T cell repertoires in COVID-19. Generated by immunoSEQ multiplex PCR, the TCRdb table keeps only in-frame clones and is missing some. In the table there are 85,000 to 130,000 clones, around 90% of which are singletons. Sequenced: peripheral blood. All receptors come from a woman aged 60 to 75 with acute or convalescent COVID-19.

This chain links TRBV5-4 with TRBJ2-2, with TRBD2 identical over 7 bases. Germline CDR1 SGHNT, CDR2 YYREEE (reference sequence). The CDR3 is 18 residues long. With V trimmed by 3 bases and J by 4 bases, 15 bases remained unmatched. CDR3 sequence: CASSSLGTGTTSTGELFF. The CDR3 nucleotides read TGTGCCAGCAGCTCCCTGGGGACCGGGACTACTAGCACCGGGGAGCTGTTTTTT.

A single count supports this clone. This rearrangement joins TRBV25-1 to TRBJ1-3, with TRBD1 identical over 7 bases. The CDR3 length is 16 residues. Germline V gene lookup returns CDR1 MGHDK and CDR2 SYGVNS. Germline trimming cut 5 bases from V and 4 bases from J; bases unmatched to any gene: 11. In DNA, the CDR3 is TGTGCCAGCAGTCCCCCCCACACAGGGGCCGGAAACACCATATATTTT. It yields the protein CASSPPHTGAGNTIYF.

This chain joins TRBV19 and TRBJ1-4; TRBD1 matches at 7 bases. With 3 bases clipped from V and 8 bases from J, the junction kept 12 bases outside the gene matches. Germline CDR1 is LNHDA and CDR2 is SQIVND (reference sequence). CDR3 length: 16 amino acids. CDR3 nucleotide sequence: TGTGCCAGTAGTATCTTGACCGGGACAGATCTCGAAAAACTGTTTTTT. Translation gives CASSILTGTDLEKLFF.

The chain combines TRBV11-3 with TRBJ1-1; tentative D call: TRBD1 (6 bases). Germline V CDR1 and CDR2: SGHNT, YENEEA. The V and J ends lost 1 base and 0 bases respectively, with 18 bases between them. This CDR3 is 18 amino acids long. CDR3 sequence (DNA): TGTGCCAGCAGCTTAGGACGCGGGGGGGGCGCCTTGAACACTGAAGCTTTCTTT. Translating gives CASSLGRGGGALNTEAFF.

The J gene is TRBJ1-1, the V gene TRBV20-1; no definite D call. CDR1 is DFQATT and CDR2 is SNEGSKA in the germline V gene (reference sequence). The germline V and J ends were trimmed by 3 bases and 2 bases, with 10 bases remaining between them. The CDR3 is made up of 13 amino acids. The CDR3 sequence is CSASTGYNTEAFF. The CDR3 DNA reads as TGCAGTGCTAGTACGGGGTACAACACTGAAGCTTTCTTT.

CDR3 amino acids: CTSSRREVSTWHEQYV. The CDR3 DNA sequence: TGCACCAGCAGCCGCCGAGAGGTCAGTACCTGGCACGAGCAGTACGTC. V usage is TRBV1 and J usage is TRBJ2-7; the table gives TRBD2 as D, unverified against the DNA. TRBV1 counts as a pseudogene. This CDR3 comprises 16 residues.

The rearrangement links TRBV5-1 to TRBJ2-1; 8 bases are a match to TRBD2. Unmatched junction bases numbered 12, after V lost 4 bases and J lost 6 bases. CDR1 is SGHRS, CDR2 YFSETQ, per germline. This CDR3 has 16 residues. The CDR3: CASSPSLPGGPNEQFF. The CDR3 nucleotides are TGCGCCAGCAGCCCATCTCTCCCGGGAGGGCCCAATGAGCAGTTCTTC.

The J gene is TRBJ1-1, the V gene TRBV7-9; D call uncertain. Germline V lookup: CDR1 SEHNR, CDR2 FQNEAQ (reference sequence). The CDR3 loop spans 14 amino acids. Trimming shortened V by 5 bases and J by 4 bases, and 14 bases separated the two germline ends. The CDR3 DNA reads TGTGCCAGCAGCCCCAGAGGCCTAGGCACTGAAGCTTTCTTT. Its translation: CASSPRGLGTEAFF.

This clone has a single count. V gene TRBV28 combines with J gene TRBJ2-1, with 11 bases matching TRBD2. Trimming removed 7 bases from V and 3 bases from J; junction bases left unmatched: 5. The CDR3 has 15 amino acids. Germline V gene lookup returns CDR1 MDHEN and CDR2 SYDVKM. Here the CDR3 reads CASTRTSGYYNEQFF. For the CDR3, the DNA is TGTGCCAGCACCAGGACTAGCGGGTACTACAATGAGCAGTTCTTC.

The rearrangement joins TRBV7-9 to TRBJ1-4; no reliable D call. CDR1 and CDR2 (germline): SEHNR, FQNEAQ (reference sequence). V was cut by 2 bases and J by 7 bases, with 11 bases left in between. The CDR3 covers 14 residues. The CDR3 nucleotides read TGTGCCAGCAGCTTATTGTCCGGGTTTGAAAAACTGTTTTTT. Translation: CASSLLSGFEKLFF.

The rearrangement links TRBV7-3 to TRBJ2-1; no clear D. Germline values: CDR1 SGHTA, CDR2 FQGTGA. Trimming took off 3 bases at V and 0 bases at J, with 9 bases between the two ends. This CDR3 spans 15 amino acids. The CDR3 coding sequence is TGTGCCAGCAGCTTGTTCAGAAGCTCCTACAATGAGCAGTTCTTC. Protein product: CASSLFRSSYNEQFF.

The CDR3 loop is CASSPGAQNEQFF. The DNA for the CDR3 is TGTGCCAGCTCACCAGGGGCCCAGAATGAGCAGTTCTTC. The V call is TRBV18, the J call TRBJ2-1, with D maybe TRBD1 (5 bases). V was shortened by 2 bases and J by 7 bases, with 9 bases between the two germline ends. This CDR3 comprises 13 residues. Per germline, CDR1 KGHSH and CDR2 LQKENI.

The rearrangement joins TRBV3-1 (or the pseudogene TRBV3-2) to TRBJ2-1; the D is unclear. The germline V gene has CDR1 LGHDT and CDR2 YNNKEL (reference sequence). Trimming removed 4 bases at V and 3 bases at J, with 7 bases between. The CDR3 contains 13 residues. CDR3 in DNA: TGTGCCAGCAGCCTCCAGAACTACAATGAGCAGTTCTTC. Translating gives CASSLQNYNEQFF.

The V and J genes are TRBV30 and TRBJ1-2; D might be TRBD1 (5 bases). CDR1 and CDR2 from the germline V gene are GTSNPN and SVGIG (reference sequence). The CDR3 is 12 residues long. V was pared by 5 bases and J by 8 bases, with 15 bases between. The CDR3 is CAWATGVEGYTF. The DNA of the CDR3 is TGTGCCTGGGCCACGGGGGTTGAAGGCTACACCTTC.

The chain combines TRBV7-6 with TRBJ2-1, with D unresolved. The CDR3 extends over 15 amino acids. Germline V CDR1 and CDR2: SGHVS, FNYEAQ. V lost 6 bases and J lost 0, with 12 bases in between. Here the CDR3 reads CASSLLAASYNEQFF. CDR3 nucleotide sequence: TGTGCCAGCAGTCTCCTGGCGGCCTCCTACAATGAGCAGTTCTTC.

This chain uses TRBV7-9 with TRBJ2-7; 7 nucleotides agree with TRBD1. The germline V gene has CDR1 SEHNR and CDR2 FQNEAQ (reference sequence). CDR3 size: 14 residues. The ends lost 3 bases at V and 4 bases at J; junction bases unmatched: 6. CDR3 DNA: TGTGCCAGCAGCTTTTCCCGGGACAGTTACGAGCAGTACTTC. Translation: CASSFSRDSYEQYF.

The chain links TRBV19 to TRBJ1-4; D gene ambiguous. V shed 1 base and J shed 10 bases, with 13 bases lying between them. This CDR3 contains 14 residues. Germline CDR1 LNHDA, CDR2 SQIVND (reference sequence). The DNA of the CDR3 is TGTGCCAGTAGTATAGCCCAACAGAATCGAAAACTGTTTTTT. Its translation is CASSIAQQNRKLFF.

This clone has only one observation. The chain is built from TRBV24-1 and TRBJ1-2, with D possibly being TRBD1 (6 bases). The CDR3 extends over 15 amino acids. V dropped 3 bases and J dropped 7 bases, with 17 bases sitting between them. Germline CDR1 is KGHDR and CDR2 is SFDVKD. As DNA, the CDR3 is TGTGCCACCAGTGATCCCGCCAGGGGTAGTTTTGGCTACACCTTC. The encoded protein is CATSDPARGSFGYTF.

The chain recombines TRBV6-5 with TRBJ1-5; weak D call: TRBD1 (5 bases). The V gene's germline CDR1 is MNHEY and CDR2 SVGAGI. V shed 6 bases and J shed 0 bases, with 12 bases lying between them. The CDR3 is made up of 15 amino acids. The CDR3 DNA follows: TGTGCCAGCAGCGGGGGACCGCATAGCAATCAGCCCCAGCATTTT. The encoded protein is CASSGGPHSNQPQHF.

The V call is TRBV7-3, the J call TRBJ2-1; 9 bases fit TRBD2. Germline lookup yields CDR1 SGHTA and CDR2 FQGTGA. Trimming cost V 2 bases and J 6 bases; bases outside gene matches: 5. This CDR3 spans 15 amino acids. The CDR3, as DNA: TGTGCCAGCAGCTTATCGGGACTAGCTCGCAATGAGCAGTTCTTC. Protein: CASSLSGLARNEQFF.

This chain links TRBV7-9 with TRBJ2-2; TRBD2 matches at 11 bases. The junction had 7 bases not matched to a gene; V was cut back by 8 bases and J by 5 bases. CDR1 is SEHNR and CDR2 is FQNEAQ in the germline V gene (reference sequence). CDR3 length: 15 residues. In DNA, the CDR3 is TGTGCCAGCTCCCTAGCGGGAGGAAGTACCGGGGAGCTGTTTTTT. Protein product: CASSLAGGSTGELFF.

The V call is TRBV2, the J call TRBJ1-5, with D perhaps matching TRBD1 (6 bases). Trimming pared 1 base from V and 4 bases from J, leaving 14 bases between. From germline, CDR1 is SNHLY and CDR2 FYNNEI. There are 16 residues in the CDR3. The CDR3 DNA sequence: TGTGCCAGCAGTGAAGGCAGGGGCCTGAAGAATCAGCCCCAGCATTTT. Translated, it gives CASSEGRGLKNQPQHF.

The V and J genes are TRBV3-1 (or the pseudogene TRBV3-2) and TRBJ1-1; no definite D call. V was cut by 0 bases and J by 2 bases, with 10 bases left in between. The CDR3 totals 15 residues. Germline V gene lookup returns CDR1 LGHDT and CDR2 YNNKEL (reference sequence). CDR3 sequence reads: CASSQEFSVNTEAFF. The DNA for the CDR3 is TGTGCCAGCAGCCAAGAATTCAGTGTTAACACTGAAGCTTTCTTT.

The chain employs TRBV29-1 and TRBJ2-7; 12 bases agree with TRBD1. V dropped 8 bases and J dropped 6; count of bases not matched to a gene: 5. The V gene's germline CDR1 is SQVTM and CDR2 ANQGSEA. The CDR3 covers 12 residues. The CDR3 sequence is CSIGTGGFEQYF. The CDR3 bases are TGCAGCATCGGGACAGGGGGCTTCGAGCAGTACTTC.

The CDR3 DNA sequence: TGTGCCAGCAGCTTGGACAGGGGCTCAGATACGCAGTATTTT. It translates to CASSLDRGSDTQYF. The V gene is TRBV7-8, the J gene TRBJ2-3, with TRBD1 identical over 9 bases. The germline gives CDR1 SGHVS, CDR2 FQNEAQ. The CDR3 extends over 14 amino acids. V dropped 3 bases and J dropped 4; count of bases not matched to a gene: 2.

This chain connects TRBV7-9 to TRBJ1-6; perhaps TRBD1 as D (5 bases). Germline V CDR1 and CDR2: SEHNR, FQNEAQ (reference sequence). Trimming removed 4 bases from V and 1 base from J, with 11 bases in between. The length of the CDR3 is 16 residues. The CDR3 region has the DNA TGTGCCAGCAGCTCGGAAGGGGCATCCTATAATTCACCCCTCCACTTT. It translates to CASSSEGASYNSPLHF.